A selection of T cell receptor beta chains follows, all from one sample in a study of T cell responses to AZD1222 COVID-19 vaccine. Produced via immunoSEQ multiplex PCR; TCRdb's table is partial and in-frame only. The sample has about 150,000 clones, about nine tenths seen once; the top ten hold about 8.9%. Material: peripheral blood, obtained 28 days after the second AZD1222 dose. The source of these receptors is an adult who received the AZD1222 COVID-19 vaccine. CDR3s include the opening cysteine and the closing phenylalanine or tryptophan. D genes are given only for firm matches. Size is omitted from some rows. Given values are once, few, many or a class for expanded clones.

V gene: TRBV28; clone size: -; D gene: -; J gene: TRBJ1-2; CDR3 protein: CASSLGMYGYTF; CDR3 DNA: TGTGCCAGCAGTTTAGGGATGTATGGCTACACCTTC
V gene: TRBV18; clone size: -; D gene: -; J gene: TRBJ1-5; CDR3 protein: CASSDSDSNQPQHF; CDR3 DNA: TGTGCCAGCTCGGACAGCGATAGCAATCAGCCCCAGCATTTT
V gene: TRBV15; clone size: once; D gene: -; J gene: TRBJ1-3; CDR3 protein: CATSSSPRLSSGNTIYF; CDR3 DNA: TGTGCCACCAGCAGCTCACCTCGTCTTTCCTCTGGAAACACCATATATTTT
V gene: TRBV15; clone size: -; D gene: TRBD1; J gene: TRBJ1-2; CDR3 protein: CATSIPTGVGYGYTF; CDR3 DNA: TGTGCCACCAGCATTCCGACAGGGGTAGGATATGGCTACACCTTC
V gene: TRBV28; clone size: -; D gene: -; J gene: TRBJ2-1; CDR3 protein: CASSSTGTTTYNEQFF; CDR3 DNA: TGTGCCAGCAGTTCTACCGGGACGACCACCTACAATGAGCAGTTCTTC
V gene: TRBV5-1; clone size: few; D gene: -; J gene: TRBJ2-7; CDR3 protein: CASSLRIRTEQYF; CDR3 DNA: TGCGCCAGCAGCTTGCGTATTCGGACCGAGCAGTACTTC
V gene: TRBV25-1; clone size: -; D gene: -; J gene: TRBJ2-2; CDR3 protein: CASSDTVINTGELFF; CDR3 DNA: TGTGCCAGCAGTGACACGGTCATAAACACCGGGGAGCTGTTTTTT
V gene: TRBV24-1; clone size: -; D gene: TRBD2; J gene: TRBJ2-7; CDR3 protein: CATSDSLAGGVYEQYF; CDR3 DNA: TGTGCCACCAGTGATTCACTAGCGGGAGGAGTCTACGAGCAGTACTTC
V gene: TRBV19; clone size: -; D gene: TRBD2; J gene: TRBJ2-1; CDR3 protein: CASSKTSGSHNEQFF; CDR3 DNA: TGTGCCAGTAGTAAAACTAGCGGGAGTCACAATGAGCAGTTCTTC
V gene: TRBV5-5; clone size: -; D gene: TRBD1; J gene: TRBJ1-1; CDR3 protein: CASSFYPTGSTEAFF; CDR3 DNA: TGTGCCAGCAGCTTTTATCCGACAGGGAGCACTGAAGCTTTCTTT
V gene: TRBV27; clone size: -; D gene: -; J gene: TRBJ1-1; CDR3 protein: CASYPQSMNTEAFF; CDR3 DNA: TGTGCCAGCTACCCACAGTCAATGAACACTGAAGCTTTCTTT
V gene: TRBV6-2/TRBV6-3; clone size: few; D gene: -; J gene: TRBJ1-2; CDR3 protein: CASSYLGPLYGYTF; CDR3 DNA: TGTGCCAGCAGTTACTTAGGACCTCTCTATGGCTACACCTTC
V gene: TRBV5-6; clone size: -; D gene: TRBD1; J gene: TRBJ2-1; CDR3 protein: CASSSPTGGAYNEQFF; CDR3 DNA: TGTGCCAGCAGCTCGCCGACAGGGGGCGCCTACAATGAGCAGTTCTTC
V gene: TRBV10-3; clone size: -; D gene: -; J gene: TRBJ1-1; CDR3 protein: CAISESGLGAFF; CDR3 DNA: TGTGCCATCAGTGAGTCGGGTCTTGGTGCTTTCTTT
V gene: TRBV7-9; clone size: -; D gene: TRBD2; J gene: TRBJ2-5; CDR3 protein: CASSSGLAVGETQYF; CDR3 DNA: TGTGCCAGCAGCTCGGGACTAGCGGTAGGAGAGACCCAGTACTTC
V gene: TRBV28; clone size: -; D gene: TRBD1; J gene: TRBJ1-3; CDR3 protein: CASSPGTGAGNTIYF; CDR3 DNA: TGTGCCAGCAGTCCCGGGACAGGCGCTGGAAACACCATATATTTT
V gene: TRBV3-1/TRBV3-2; clone size: -; D gene: -; J gene: TRBJ2-5; CDR3 protein: CASSQGPLQETQYF; CDR3 DNA: TGTGCCAGCAGCCAAGGACCGCTCCAAGAGACCCAGTACTTC
V gene: TRBV19; clone size: -; D gene: -; J gene: TRBJ2-1; CDR3 protein: CASSQRLVNEQFF; CDR3 DNA: TGTGCCAGTAGTCAAAGACTAGTAAATGAGCAGTTCTTC
V gene: TRBV29-1; clone size: -; D gene: -; J gene: TRBJ1-4; CDR3 protein: CSVAETLGVNEKLFF; CDR3 DNA: TGCAGCGTTGCTGAGACTTTGGGGGTAAATGAAAAACTGTTTTTT
V gene: TRBV15; clone size: once; D gene: -; J gene: TRBJ1-3; CDR3 protein: CATSRVGQAGGNTIYF; CDR3 DNA: TGTGCCACCAGCAGAGTAGGTCAGGCGGGAGGAAACACCATATATTTT
V gene: TRBV27; clone size: -; D gene: -; J gene: TRBJ1-3; CDR3 protein: CASSDRRKGNTIYF; CDR3 DNA: TGTGCCAGCAGCGACAGGAGGAAGGGAAACACCATATATTTT
V gene: TRBV19; clone size: -; D gene: -; J gene: TRBJ2-2; CDR3 protein: CASTANFLASGELFF; CDR3 DNA: TGTGCCAGTACCGCCAACTTCCTAGCGTCCGGGGAGCTGTTTTTT
V gene: TRBV5-1; clone size: few; D gene: -; J gene: TRBJ1-1; CDR3 protein: CASSLGLGLLNTEAFF; CDR3 DNA: TGCGCCAGCAGCTTGGGGCTGGGCCTCCTGAACACTGAAGCTTTCTTT